This TCR beta chain was identified during a study of blood T cell repertoires in COVID-19. Study information: Some COVID-19 samples were acute and others convalescent; all came from the United States, Italy and Spain. PBMCs, B-cell-depleted T cells, or T cells were the source of the cDNA or gDNA that made up the material.

This clone was observed a handful of times. The CDR3 is 14 residues long. CDR1 and CDR2 from the germline V gene are SEHNR and FQNEAQ (reference sequence). Trimming took off 5 bases at V and 9 bases at J, with 14 bases between the two ends. Source study methods: Estimates of nucleated cell counts were drawn from the amplification of reference gene primers. Assay: immunoSEQ multiplex PCR; the TCRdb copy retains only in-frame clones and omits some. V, J and clone size are those of that table, while D and trimming were read from the DNA. The repertoire holds 26,000 or so clones, with roughly 90% as singletons.

Sequenced input: peripheral blood. The V and J genes are TRBV7-9 and TRBJ1-6; D might be TRBD1 (5 bases). The source of this sequence is a human donor in a cohort sampled during active COVID-19. Here the CDR3 reads CASSVGLQVSPLHF. The DNA for the CDR3 is TGTGCCAGCAGCGTAGGTCTACAGGTTTCACCCCTCCACTTT.